This record concerns one T cell receptor (beta chain) sequence. The target antigen is unknown. Different DNA sequences within this sample yield the same CDR3. These data are taken from a study of untreated major depressive disorder. Broader study findings: CD4+ T cells from depressed patients used TRBV05-01 (Vbeta 5.1) more often than controls.

Donors lacked major illness, comorbidities, regular medication, drug use, or heavy drinking. About 95% CD4+ purity was typical by flow cytometry. The CDR3 has 11 residues. In germline, CDR1 is SGHTA, CDR2 FQGNSA. V lost 6 bases and J lost 3, with 6 bases in between. Assay: immunoSEQ multiplex PCR; the TCRdb copy retains only in-frame clones and omits some. The data contain tens of thousands of clones, about 87% of them singletons. This sequence originates from a woman aged 25-40 years in good health. This rearrangement joins TRBV7-2 to TRBJ2-7; the D is unclear. Material: CD4+ T cells from PBMCs. CDR3 DNA sequence: TGTGCCAGCAGTTTCCTCTACGAGCAGTACTTC. It is translated as CASSFLYEQYF.